This record covers a single T cell receptor (beta chain). Method: immunoSEQ multiplex PCR; TCRdb's copy keeps in-frame clones and lacks some. This sample yields some 300,000 clones, of which just under 90% are seen a single time; approximately 6% belongs to the top ten. The data were obtained in a study of blood T cell repertoires in COVID-19. The length of the CDR3 is 14 residues. Germline CDR1 MGHRA, CDR2 YSYEKL. Between the trimmed V and J ends, which lost 0 bases and 3 bases, there was a span of 8 bases. This chain links TRBV4-1 with TRBJ1-2; no clear D gene. The sample consisted of peripheral blood. The source is a woman in her forties or fifties with COVID-19, enrolled during active disease. CDR3 region: CASSQEWRDYGYTF. For the CDR3, the DNA is TGCGCCAGCAGCCAAGAATGGAGAGACTATGGCTACACCTTC.